This T cell receptor (beta chain) was captured in a study of blood T cells in healthy people across ages (dated by TCRdb to between 2014 and 2017). Study-wide context: In model experiments, template switching captured roughly one uniquely barcoded TCR beta cDNA molecule for every two T cells. To track age-related changes in TCR beta repertoire diversity, the study relied on deep sequencing normalized with unique cDNA molecular identifiers. Donors were grouped into four age groups: young (average about 15 years), middle-aged (39), aged (about 59) and long-lived (around 80). To avoid experimental bias, donors of different ages were spread randomly across the sequencing lanes. The study analyzed two additional independent replicas of 1 million unique cDNA reads from the same blood draw for two donors, one aged 18 to 29 and one aged 80 or older.

This clonotype has just a few counts. This receptor's antigen is unknown. No base quality information exists; no much larger clone differs at one position. The investigation overall reported the following: Estimates of total diversity based on one million sequenced T cells were considered lower bounds and underestimates. Since profiling was done on bulk unsorted PBMCs, naive and antigen-experienced compartments could not be conclusively compared. As age increased, observed TCR beta diversity per million T cells dropped in a roughly linear way, and a significant reduction was already evident by age 40. Compared with the aged group, the long-lived group had more naive CD4+ T cells, fewer expanded clones and increased TCR diversity, suggesting age selection. Donor CMV infection status was unknown, potentially confounding age-related changes in expanded clonotypes. There was a strong correlation between observed TCR beta diversity and the percentage of naive T cells measured by flow cytometry.

The germline V gene encodes CDR1 ENHRY and CDR2 SYGVKD. From V the trimming removes 3 bases and from J it removes 7 bases, while the gene matches leave 7 bases of the junction unaccounted for. The CDR3 numbers 15 residues from cysteine through phenylalanine. Only the CDR3 DNA stays, 45 bases, in frame from base 1. Library preparation employed 5' RACE. Instrument on record: Illumina HiSeq 2500. The second PCR ran for about 6 to 11 cycles and used a J-beta primer mix along with a sample-barcoded 5' primer. A unique molecular identifier was introduced onto each TCR beta cDNA molecule by a template-switch 5' adaptor carrying 12 random nucleotides. At least 2.5 million CDR3-containing paired-end reads were obtained from each sample. First-strand cDNA synthesis was performed from all RNA using the Mint cDNA synthesis kit, with priming by a TRBC-specific oligonucleotide. Following uracil-DNA glycosylase treatment, all cDNA underwent a first 18-cycle PCR with the universal primers M1SS and BC2_uni_R. Turning to the authors' computational methods: Each sample was normalized by randomly selecting 1 million high-quality reads, each carrying a distinct molecular identifier. Reads sharing molecular identifiers were discarded rather than binned into consensus sequences. CDR3 identification, clonotype clustering and error correction used MiTCR with a Q25 quality threshold and the strictest error-elimination algorithm. A nonparametric unseen species model with Euler transformation was used to estimate lower-bound total TCR beta diversity. The public reads were reanalyzed by TCRdb: fastp trimming at Q25, MiXCR alignment, in-frame beta chains only. A single entry per CDR3 protein holds the most common genes and DNA from its merged rows. TCRdb, not the original authors, processed these V and J calls. The sample table records roughly 500,000 distinct CDR3 sequences; about 25% of these occur just once. The ten most abundant clones make up about 18% of the sample.

Donors were approximately 42 systemically healthy Caucasian individuals from Russia aged 6 to 90 years. Each donor gave 8 to 10 milliliters of peripheral blood, collected into EDTA-treated Vacutainer tubes. Ficoll-Paque density-gradient centrifugation was used to isolate PBMCs, with at least 6 million obtained per sample. Total RNA was extracted from PBMCs with Trizol reagent, with at least 6 micrograms obtained per sample. Naive CD45RAhigh/CD27high T cell percentages were measured by flow cytometry on a PBMC aliquot from every donor. The rearrangement joined TRBV10-3 to TRBJ1-4; 8 central nucleotides agree with TRBD1. Input material: blood. This clonotype was obtained from a woman in her 70s in good health. The base sequence is TGTGCCATCAGTGACGCGACAGGGGACGGTGAAAAACTGTTTTTT. It translates as CAISDATGDGEKLFF.